Listed here are 31 T cell receptor beta chains from one sample, sequenced in a study of blood T cell repertoires in COVID-19. Measured with immunoSEQ multiplex PCR; TCRdb has only the in-frame clones, and not every one. The table shows hundreds of thousands of clones, with approximately 84% occurring only once. The specimen was PBMCs or T cells enriched from blood (not recorded which). The origin of the receptors is a man aged 25 to 40 who had recovered from COVID-19.

This chain connects TRBV6-5 to TRBJ1-6; D remains ambiguous. Germline CDR1 reads MNHEY; CDR2 reads SVGAGI. CDR3 length: 12 amino acids. The germline V and J ends were trimmed by 2 bases and 14 bases, with 10 bases remaining between them. In DNA form, the CDR3 reads TGTGCCAGCAGTTACGGCGGGGAAACCCTCCACTTT. Amino acid sequence: CASSYGGETLHF.

The V gene is TRBV11-3, the J gene TRBJ2-7; D is possibly TRBD1 (5 bases). V shed 5 bases and J shed 4 bases, with 12 bases lying between them. The CDR3 covers 13 residues. Looked up from germline, CDR1 is SGHNT and CDR2 is YENEEA. The CDR3, as DNA: TGTGCCAGCAGCCAGGGTGGCGTTTACGAGCAGTACTTC. Translating gives CASSQGGVYEQYF.

There are a few counts of this clone. This rearrangement joins TRBV27 to TRBJ1-1, with D perhaps matching TRBD1 (6 bases). V was shortened by 3 bases and J by 5 bases, with 16 bases between the two germline ends. This CDR3 comprises 15 residues. Germline assignment: CDR1 MNHEY and CDR2 SMNVEV (reference sequence). The CDR3 is CASSFYAGGSTEAFF. The CDR3 nucleotides are TGTGCCAGCAGTTTTTATGCGGGGGGCTCTACTGAAGCTTTCTTT.

The V call is TRBV2, the J call TRBJ2-1; a weak D match, TRBD1 (5 bases). V dropped 2 bases and J dropped 1 base, with 6 bases sitting between them. The CDR3 totals 14 residues. Germline loops: CDR1 SNHLY, CDR2 FYNNEI. The CDR3 sequence is CASSETGSYNEQFF. Here the CDR3 DNA reads TGTGCCAGCAGTGAAACAGGATCCTACAATGAGCAGTTCTTC.

The V and J genes are TRBV7-8 and TRBJ1-1, with a possible D match to TRBD1 (6 bases). CDR1 is SGHVS, CDR2 FQNEAQ, per germline. Trimming took off 7 bases at V and 2 bases at J, with 14 bases between the two ends. CDR3 size: 14 residues. The CDR3 nucleotides read TGTGCCAGCACCCAGGGGCACGGTAACACTGAAGCTTTCTTT. Protein product: CASTQGHGNTEAFF.

The chain has TRBV6-5 and TRBJ2-7; D is possibly TRBD2 (5 bases). CDR1 is MNHEY, CDR2 SVGAGI, per germline. V dropped 6 bases and J dropped 1 base, with 10 bases sitting between them. The CDR3 spans 13 residues. The CDR3 DNA sequence: TGTGCCAGCAGCTCGGGGATGTCCTACGAGCAGTACTTC. It encodes CASSSGMSYEQYF.

The chain's CDR3 is CASSPTSGEAGELFF. Written as DNA, the CDR3 is TGTGCCAGCTCACCGACTAGCGGCGAGGCAGGGGAGCTGTTTTTT. V and J are TRBV18 and TRBJ2-2; 9 bases are shared with TRBD2. CDR3 length equals 15 residues. Germline-derived CDR1 and CDR2 are KGHSH and LQKENI. Trimming at V came to 3 bases and at J to 8 bases, leaving 7 bases not matched to a gene.

The V call is TRBV5-8, the J call TRBJ2-5, with D perhaps matching TRBD2 (5 bases). V was pared by 5 bases and J by 5 bases, with 13 bases between. CDR3 length equals 13 residues. Germline CDR1 is SGHTS and CDR2 is YDEGEE. The CDR3 nucleotides read TGTGCCAGCAGTAAACTAGTTATGGAGACCCAGTACTTC. It encodes CASSKLVMETQYF.

The J gene is TRBJ2-7, the V gene TRBV24-1; perhaps TRBD2 as D (6 bases). This CDR3 is 13 amino acids long. Trimming stripped 9 bases from V and 3 bases from J, with 14 bases between. CDR1 and CDR2 from the germline V gene are KGHDR and SFDVKD. CDR3 bases: TGTGCCACCCGTCGAGGTAGCGGCTACGAGCAGTACTTC. This translates into CATRRGSGYEQYF.

This clone was seen a few times. V usage is TRBV7-2 and J usage is TRBJ1-2; possible D gene TRBD1, 6 bases. This CDR3 is 16 amino acids long. Germline loops: CDR1 SGHTA, CDR2 FQGNSA. V was shortened by 5 bases and J by 2 bases, with 18 bases between the two germline ends. The CDR3 nucleotides are TGTGCCAGCAGCCCTCAAATTACAGGGATAAACTATGGCTACACCTTC. Amino acids: CASSPQITGINYGYTF.

The rearrangement links TRBV7-2 to TRBJ2-5; D is possibly TRBD2 (6 bases). CDR1 and CDR2 from the germline V gene are SGHTA and FQGNSA. This CDR3 is built from 12 residues. Trimming pared 11 bases from V and 0 bases from J, leaving 10 bases between. The CDR3 sequence is CAGGRYQETQYF. The CDR3 DNA follows: TGTGCCGGGGGGAGGTACCAAGAGACCCAGTACTTC.

The chain joins TRBV5-6 to TRBJ2-5; no clear D. The germline gives CDR1 SGHDT, CDR2 YYEEEE. Trimming removed 0 bases from V and 1 base from J, with 4 bases in between. The CDR3 is 13 residues long. The CDR3 DNA is TGTGCCAGCAGCTTGGGGCTCCAAGAGACCCAGTACTTC. Translating it yields CASSLGLQETQYF.

J is TRBJ1-1 and V is TRBV3-1 (or the pseudogene TRBV3-2), with D tentatively TRBD1 (6 bases). CDR1 is LGHDT and CDR2 is YNNKEL in the germline V gene (reference sequence). V lost 0 bases and J 7 bases, leaving 12 bases between the germline ends. The CDR3 extends over 14 amino acids. This chain's CDR3 is CASSQDAGALEAFF. The CDR3 DNA sequence: TGTGCCAGCAGCCAAGACGCGGGGGCCCTTGAAGCTTTCTTT.

The chain employs TRBV11-3 and TRBJ2-2; 8 positions agree with TRBD1. Trimming removed 6 bases from V and 3 bases from J; junction bases left unmatched: 3. CDR1 and CDR2 from the germline V gene are SGHNT and YENEEA. CDR3 size: 14 residues. CDR3 sequence reads: CASSSDRDTGELFF. CDR3 in DNA: TGTGCCAGCAGTTCGGACAGGGACACCGGGGAGCTGTTTTTT.

V gene TRBV7-6 combines with J gene TRBJ2-1; TRBD2 matches at 8 bases. The germline gives CDR1 SGHVS, CDR2 FNYEAQ. The CDR3 is 15 residues long. With V trimmed by 5 bases and J by 7 bases, 10 bases remained unmatched. In nucleotides, the CDR3 is TGTGCCAGCAGCAGCCCCCGCGGGAGGCCTAATGAGCAGTTCTTC. Its protein product is CASSSPRGRPNEQFF.

The chain joins TRBV12-3 or TRBV12-4 to TRBJ1-2; D unresolved. Trimming cost V 3 bases and J 5 bases, with 10 bases left between them. The CDR3 runs to 13 residues. CDR3 sequence reads: CASSFLQPYGYTF. CDR3 DNA sequence: TGTGCCAGCAGTTTTTTACAGCCTTATGGCTACACCTTC.

This clone was observed a handful of times. V usage is TRBV2 and J usage is TRBJ1-1; 9 nucleotides line up with TRBD1. V dropped 7 bases and J dropped 10; count of bases not matched to a gene: 13. CDR1 and CDR2 (germline): SNHLY, FYNNEI. The CDR3 sequence is 14 residues long. In DNA, the CDR3 is TGTGCCAGCATTCGAGGCGGGACAGGGCCCGCAGCTTTCTTT. Translating it yields CASIRGGTGPAAFF.

This clone has a single count. V gene TRBV2 combines with J gene TRBJ2-5, with 8 bases identical to TRBD2. CDR1 and CDR2 (germline): SNHLY, FYNNEI. The CDR3 sequence is 15 residues long. V lost 5 bases, J lost 4 bases, and 9 bases stayed unmatched. DNA of the CDR3: TGTGCCAGCAGTTGGGATAGCGGGGCGGCAGAGACCCAGTACTTC. It translates to CASSWDSGAAETQYF.

The V and J genes are TRBV6-5 and TRBJ2-7, with TRBD2 identical over 9 bases. This CDR3 is 15 amino acids long. Germline-derived CDR1 and CDR2 are MNHEY and SVGAGI. V trimming: 2 bases; J trimming: 5 bases; junction bases outside the gene matches: 7. Written as DNA, the CDR3 is TGTGCCAGCAGTTACATGGCGGGAGGGGGGAACGAGCAGTACTTC. Protein: CASSYMAGGGNEQYF.

The chain has TRBV2 and TRBJ2-1; TRBD2 agrees at 7 bases. Germline-derived CDR1 and CDR2 are SNHLY and FYNNEI. This CDR3 has 13 amino acids. Trimming at V came to 6 bases and at J to 5 bases, leaving 4 bases not matched to a gene. The CDR3 DNA reads as TGTGCCAGCAGAAGGACTAGGGACAATGAGCAGTTCTTC. Its protein is CASRRTRDNEQFF.

This clone showed up just once. This chain uses TRBV27 with TRBJ1-1, with 8 bases identical to TRBD1. CDR3 length equals 14 residues. CDR1 and CDR2 from the germline V gene are MNHEY and SMNVEV (reference sequence). The ends lost 5 bases at V and 3 bases at J; junction bases unmatched: 5. As DNA, the CDR3 is TGTGCCAGCAGTCCCGTGGACAGGGACACTGAAGCTTTCTTT. Translating gives CASSPVDRDTEAFF.

This clone has only one observation. The chain combines TRBV7-8 with TRBJ2-7; 8 positions agree with TRBD2. Germline CDR1 and CDR2: SGHVS and FQNEAQ. The CDR3 has 13 amino acids. Unmatched junction bases numbered 1, after V lost 4 bases and J lost 2 bases. CDR3 in DNA: TGTGCCAGCAGCTGGCGGGAGGCCTACGAGCAGTACTTC. This translates into CASSWREAYEQYF.

As for this clone: Distinct nucleotide sequences in the sample also encode this CDR3. The V call is TRBV11-2, the J call TRBJ1-1; perhaps TRBD1 as D (5 bases). Germline lookup yields CDR1 SGHAT and CDR2 FQNNGV. Trimming shortened V by 0 bases and J by 5 bases, and 7 bases separated the two germline ends. The CDR3 runs 13 residues. The CDR3 coding sequence is TGTGCCAGCAGCTTAGAGCGGGGGACTGAAGCTTTCTTT. It codes for CASSLERGTEAFF.

The J gene is TRBJ1-2, the V gene TRBV9; D is possibly TRBD1 (5 bases). CDR1 and CDR2 (germline): SGDLS, YYNGEE. V was pared by 3 bases and J by 8 bases, with 17 bases between. The CDR3 runs 14 residues. CDR3 residues: CASSALSEGTGYTF. CDR3 DNA: TGTGCCAGCAGCGCCCTATCGGAGGGGACGGGCTACACCTTC.

This clone was seen only a few times. V is TRBV11-3 and J is TRBJ2-7; the match to TRBD2 covers 13 bases. The CDR3 runs to 16 residues. After removal of 5 bases from V and 7 bases from J, the junction contained 11 bases not matched to a gene. Looked up from germline, CDR1 is SGHNT and CDR2 is YENEEA. CDR3 DNA: TGTGCCAGCAGCGACGCCGGGACTAGCGGGATAGGGGAGCAGTACTTC. This translates into CASSDAGTSGIGEQYF.

This chain connects TRBV30 to TRBJ1-1; D not resolved. Trimming shortened V by 2 bases and J by 6 bases, and 16 bases separated the two germline ends. Germline V gene lookup returns CDR1 GTSNPN and CDR2 SVGIG (reference sequence). CDR3 size: 14 residues. CDR3 residues: CAWSLDSGRPEAFF. As DNA, the CDR3 is TGTGCCTGGAGTTTAGACTCTGGGAGACCTGAAGCTTTCTTT.

By share, this clone ranks as medium-sized. The chain links TRBV5-1 to TRBJ2-3, with D possibly being TRBD2 (6 bases). The V end lost 7 bases, the J end lost 0 bases, and 15 bases lay between the germline ends. Looked up from germline, CDR1 is SGHRS and CDR2 is YFSETQ. CDR3 length: 15 residues. Here the CDR3 DNA reads TGCGCCAGCGGCCCCGGGACTCCTAGCACAGATACGCAGTATTTT. Protein: CASGPGTPSTDTQYF.

This clone was observed a handful of times. The chain has TRBV4-1 and TRBJ2-2, with 7 bases matching TRBD2. The ends lost 4 bases at V and 4 bases at J; junction bases unmatched: 6. The V gene's germline CDR1 is MGHRA and CDR2 YSYEKL. This CDR3 has 15 amino acids. In nucleotides, the CDR3 is TGCGCCAGCAGCCCTTACTGGGGGGGCACCGGGGAGCTGTTTTTT. Encoded protein: CASSPYWGGTGELFF.

The chain couples TRBV11-2 to TRBJ2-2; D unresolved. The germline V gene has CDR1 SGHAT and CDR2 FQNNGV. The CDR3 runs 14 residues. Trimming removed 2 bases at V and 3 bases at J, with 7 bases between. The CDR3 DNA reads as TGTGCCAGCAGCTTATTAGCCCACACCGGGGAGCTGTTTTTT. Its translation: CASSLLAHTGELFF.

This clone was observed a single time. This chain connects TRBV6-5 to TRBJ1-1, with D perhaps TRBD1 (5 bases). V was clipped by 3 bases and J by 5 bases, with 13 bases between them. The CDR3 has 14 amino acids. Per the germline V gene, CDR1 is MNHEY and CDR2 is SVGAGI. CDR3: CASSYSGAGTEAFF. CDR3 nucleotide sequence: TGTGCCAGCAGTTATTCTGGGGCCGGGACTGAAGCTTTCTTT.

V usage is TRBV10-3 and J usage is TRBJ2-3; 14 bases fit TRBD2. The germline gives CDR1 ENHRY, CDR2 SYGVKD. The CDR3 totals 20 residues. With 3 bases clipped from V and 1 base from J, the junction kept 12 bases outside the gene matches. CDR3 DNA: TGTGCCATCAGTGAACCGACTAGCGGGAGGGCCTCGGTGGGCACAGATACGCAGTATTTT. It codes for CAISEPTSGRASVGTDTQYF.